The clone carrying this T cell receptor beta chain was counted at least ten times. Its matching antigen is unknown. This sample stems from a study of shared clonotypes between healthy human individuals. Overall study: Three plates were used per donor for CD4 naive, three for CD4 memory, two for CD8 naive and one for CD8 memory.

Assay used: immunoSEQ multiplex PCR; TCRdb lists only in-frame clones, some missing. The sample shows under 150,000 clones, 55% to 80% of them seen only once. From germline, CDR1 is SQVTM and CDR2 ANQGSEA. With 8 bases removed from V and 4 bases from J, the gap between germline ends came to 20 bases. The CDR3 spans 14 residues. Study-wide points: Sharing of clonotypes among donors was expected to vary with sequencing depth.

The chain links TRBV29-1 to TRBJ2-5; the D call may be TRBD1 or TRBD2 (5 bases each). This receptor was obtained from a woman aged 30 to 39 in good health. The sample taken for sequencing was memory CD8+ T cells sorted from blood. As to subset: CD45RO+ cells pooled with CCR7-negative TemRA cells. The CDR3 nucleotides read TGCAGCACCCCTCCCGGGACCGCGGGAGAGACCCAGTACTTC. Its protein is CSTPPGTAGETQYF.